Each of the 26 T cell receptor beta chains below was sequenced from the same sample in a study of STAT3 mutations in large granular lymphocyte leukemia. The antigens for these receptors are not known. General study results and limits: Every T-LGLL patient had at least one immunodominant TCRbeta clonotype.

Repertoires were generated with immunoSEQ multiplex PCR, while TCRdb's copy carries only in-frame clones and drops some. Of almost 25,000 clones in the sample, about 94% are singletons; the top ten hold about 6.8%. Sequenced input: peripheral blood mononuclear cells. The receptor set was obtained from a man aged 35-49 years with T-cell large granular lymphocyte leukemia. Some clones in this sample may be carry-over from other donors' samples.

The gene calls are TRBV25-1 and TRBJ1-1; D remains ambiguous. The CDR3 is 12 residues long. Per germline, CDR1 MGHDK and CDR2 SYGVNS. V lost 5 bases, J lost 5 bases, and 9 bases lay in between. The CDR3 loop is CASSWEGTEAFF. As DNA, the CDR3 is TGTGCCAGCAGTTGGGAGGGAACTGAAGCTTTCTTT.

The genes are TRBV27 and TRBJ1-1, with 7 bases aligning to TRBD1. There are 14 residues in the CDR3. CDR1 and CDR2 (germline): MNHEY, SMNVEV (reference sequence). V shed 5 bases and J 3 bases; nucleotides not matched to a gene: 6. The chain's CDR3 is CASSAQGDYTEAFF. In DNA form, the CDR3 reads TGTGCCAGCAGTGCCCAGGGGGATTACACTGAAGCTTTCTTT.

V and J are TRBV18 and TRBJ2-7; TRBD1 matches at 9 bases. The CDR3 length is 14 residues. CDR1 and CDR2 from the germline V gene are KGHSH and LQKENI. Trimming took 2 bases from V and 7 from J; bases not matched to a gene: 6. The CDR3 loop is CASSPRDRAGEQYF. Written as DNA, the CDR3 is TGTGCCAGCTCACCAAGGGACAGGGCCGGAGAGCAGTACTTC.

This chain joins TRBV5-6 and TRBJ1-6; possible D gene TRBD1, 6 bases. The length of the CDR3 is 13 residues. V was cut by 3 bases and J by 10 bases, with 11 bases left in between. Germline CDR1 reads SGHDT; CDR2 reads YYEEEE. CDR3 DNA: TGTGCCAGCAGCTCCGGGACAAAATCACCCCTCCACTTT. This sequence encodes CASSSGTKSPLHF.

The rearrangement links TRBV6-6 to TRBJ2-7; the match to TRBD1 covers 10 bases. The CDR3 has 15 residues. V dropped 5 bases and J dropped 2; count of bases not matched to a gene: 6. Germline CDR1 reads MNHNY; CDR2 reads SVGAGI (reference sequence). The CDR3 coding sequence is TGTGCCAGCAGTAGAGACGGGACAGGGGCCTACGAGCAGTACTTC. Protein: CASSRDGTGAYEQYF.

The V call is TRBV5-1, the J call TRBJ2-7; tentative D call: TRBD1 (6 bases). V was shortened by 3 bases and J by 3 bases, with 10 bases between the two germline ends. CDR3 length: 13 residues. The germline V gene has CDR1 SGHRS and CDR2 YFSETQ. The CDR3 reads CASSSGALYEQYF. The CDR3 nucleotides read TGCGCCAGCAGCTCAGGGGCCCTCTACGAGCAGTACTTC.

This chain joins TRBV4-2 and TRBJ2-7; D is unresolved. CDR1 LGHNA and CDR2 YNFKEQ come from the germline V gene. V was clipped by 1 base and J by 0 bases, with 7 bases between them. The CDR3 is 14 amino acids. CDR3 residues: CASSQVGGSYEQYF. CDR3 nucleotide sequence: TGTGCCAGCAGCCAAGTCGGCGGCTCCTACGAGCAGTACTTC.

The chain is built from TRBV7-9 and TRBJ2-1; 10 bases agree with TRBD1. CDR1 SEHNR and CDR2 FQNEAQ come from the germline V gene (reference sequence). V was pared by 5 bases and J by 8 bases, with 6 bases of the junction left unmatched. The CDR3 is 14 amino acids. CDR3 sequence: CASSRPDRGDEQFF. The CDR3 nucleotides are TGTGCCAGCAGCCGCCCGGACAGGGGGGATGAGCAGTTCTTC.

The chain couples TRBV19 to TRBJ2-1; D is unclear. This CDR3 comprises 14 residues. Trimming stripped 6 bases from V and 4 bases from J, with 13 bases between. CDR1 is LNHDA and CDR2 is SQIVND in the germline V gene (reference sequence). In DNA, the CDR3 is TGTGCCAGTAGCCCGGACCAGATTTACAATGAGCAGTTCTTC. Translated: CASSPDQIYNEQFF.

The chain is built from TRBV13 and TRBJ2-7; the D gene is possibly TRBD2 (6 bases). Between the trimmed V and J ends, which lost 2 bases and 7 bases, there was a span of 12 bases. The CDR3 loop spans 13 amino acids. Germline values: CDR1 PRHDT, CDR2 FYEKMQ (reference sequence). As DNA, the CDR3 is TGTGCCAGCAGCTTACCGGGGGTCGTAGAGCAGTACTTC. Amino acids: CASSLPGVVEQYF.

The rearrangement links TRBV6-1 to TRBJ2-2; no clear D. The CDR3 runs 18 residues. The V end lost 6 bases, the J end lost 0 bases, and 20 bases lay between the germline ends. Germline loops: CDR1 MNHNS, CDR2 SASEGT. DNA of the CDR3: TGTGCCAGCAGGGAAAGACAACCCACAACTTCGAACACCGGGGAGCTGTTTTTT. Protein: CASRERQPTTSNTGELFF.

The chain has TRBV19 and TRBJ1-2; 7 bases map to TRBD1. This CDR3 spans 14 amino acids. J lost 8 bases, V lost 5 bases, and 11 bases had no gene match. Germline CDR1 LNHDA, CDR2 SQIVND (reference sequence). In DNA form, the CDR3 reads TGTGCCAGTAGTTCGTACAGGGGAGCGAGGGGCTACACCTTC. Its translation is CASSSYRGARGYTF.

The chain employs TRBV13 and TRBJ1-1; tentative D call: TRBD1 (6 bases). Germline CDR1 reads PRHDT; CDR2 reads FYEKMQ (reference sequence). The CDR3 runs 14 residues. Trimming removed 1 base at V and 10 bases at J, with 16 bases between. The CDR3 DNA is TGTGCCAGCAGCTTAGCCCGGAACAGGGCAGTAGCTTTCTTT. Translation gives CASSLARNRAVAFF.

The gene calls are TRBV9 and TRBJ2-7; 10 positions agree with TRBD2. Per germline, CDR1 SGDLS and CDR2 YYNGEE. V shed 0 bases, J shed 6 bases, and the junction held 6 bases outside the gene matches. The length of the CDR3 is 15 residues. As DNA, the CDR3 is TGTGCCAGCAGCGTAGGGTCCCTAGCGGGGGCCGAGCAGTACTTC. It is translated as CASSVGSLAGAEQYF.

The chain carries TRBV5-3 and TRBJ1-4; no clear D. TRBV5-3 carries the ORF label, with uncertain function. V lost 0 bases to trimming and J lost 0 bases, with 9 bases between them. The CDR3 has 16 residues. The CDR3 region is CARSLGMRTTNEKLFF. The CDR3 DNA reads TGTGCCAGAAGCTTGGGAATGCGGACAACTAATGAAAAACTGTTTTTT.

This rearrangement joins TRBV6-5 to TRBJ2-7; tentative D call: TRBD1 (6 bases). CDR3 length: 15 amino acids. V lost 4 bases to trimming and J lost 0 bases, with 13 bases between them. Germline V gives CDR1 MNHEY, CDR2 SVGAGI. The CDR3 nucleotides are TGTGCCAGCAGTTTTCTGGACAGCAGCTCCTACGAGCAGTACTTC. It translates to CASSFLDSSSYEQYF.

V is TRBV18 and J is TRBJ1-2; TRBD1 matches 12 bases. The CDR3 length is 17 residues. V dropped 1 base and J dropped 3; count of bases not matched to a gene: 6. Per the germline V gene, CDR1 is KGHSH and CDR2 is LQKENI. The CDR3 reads CASSPQGTGGADYGYTF. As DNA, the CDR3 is TGTGCCAGCTCACCACAGGGGACAGGGGGCGCGGACTATGGCTACACCTTC.

In DNA form, the CDR3 reads TGTGCCAGCAGCTTGGGGGGGTTTGGCAATGAGCAGTTCTTC. It encodes CASSLGGFGNEQFF. J is TRBJ2-1 and V is TRBV11-2, with TRBD2 identical over 7 bases. Trimming took 3 bases from V and 6 from J; bases not matched to a gene: 5. In germline, CDR1 is SGHAT, CDR2 FQNNGV. This CDR3 is 14 amino acids long.

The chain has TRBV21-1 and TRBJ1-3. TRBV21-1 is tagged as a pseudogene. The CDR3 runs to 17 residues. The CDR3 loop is CASSTSRKVLSGNTIYF. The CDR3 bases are TGTGCCAGCAGCACTTCAAGGAAGGTCCTCTCTGGAAACACCATATATTTT.

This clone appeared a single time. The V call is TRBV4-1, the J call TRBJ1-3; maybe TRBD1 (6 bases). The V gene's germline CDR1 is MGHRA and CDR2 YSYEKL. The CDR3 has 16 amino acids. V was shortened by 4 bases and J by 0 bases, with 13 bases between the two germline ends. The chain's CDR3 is CASSPYRRGSGNTIYF. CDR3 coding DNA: TGCGCCAGCAGCCCCTATCGCAGGGGCTCTGGAAACACCATATATTTT.

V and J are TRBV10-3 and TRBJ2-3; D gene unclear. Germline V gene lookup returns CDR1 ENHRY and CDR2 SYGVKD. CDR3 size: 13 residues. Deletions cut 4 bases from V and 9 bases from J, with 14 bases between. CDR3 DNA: TGTGCCATCAGTGGGCCCGGAGATACGACGCAGTATTTT. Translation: CAISGPGDTTQYF.

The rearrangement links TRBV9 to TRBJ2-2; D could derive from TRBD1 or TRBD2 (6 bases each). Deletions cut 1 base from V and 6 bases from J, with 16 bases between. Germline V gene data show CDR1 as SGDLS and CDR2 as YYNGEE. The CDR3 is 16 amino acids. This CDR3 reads CASSVFEGGMAGELFF. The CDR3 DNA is TGTGCCAGCAGCGTATTTGAAGGGGGGATGGCCGGGGAGCTGTTTTTT.

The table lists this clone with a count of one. CDR3: CASSLGDREREKLFF. The CDR3 DNA reads TGCGCCAGCAGCTTGGGGGACAGGGAGAGGGAAAAACTGTTTTTT. The genes are TRBV5-1 and TRBJ1-4; 9 nucleotides align to TRBD1. Germline assignment: CDR1 SGHRS and CDR2 YFSETQ. V lost 0 bases to trimming and J lost 8 bases; unmatched junction nucleotides: 5. The CDR3 consists of 15 residues. Full variable domain (missing parts from reference TRBV5-1 and TRBJ1-4): KAGVTQTPRYLIKTRGQQVTLSCSPISGHRSVSWYQQTPGQGLQFLFEYFSETQRNKGNFPGRFSGRQFSNSRSEMNVSTLELGDSALYLCASSLGDREREKLFFGSGTQLSVL.

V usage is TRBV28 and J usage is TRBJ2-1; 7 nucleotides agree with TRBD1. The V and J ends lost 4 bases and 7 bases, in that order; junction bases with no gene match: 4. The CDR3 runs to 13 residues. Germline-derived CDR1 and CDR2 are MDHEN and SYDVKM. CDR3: CASSSGTENEQFF. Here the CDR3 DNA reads TGTGCCAGCAGTTCCGGGACAGAAAATGAGCAGTTCTTC.

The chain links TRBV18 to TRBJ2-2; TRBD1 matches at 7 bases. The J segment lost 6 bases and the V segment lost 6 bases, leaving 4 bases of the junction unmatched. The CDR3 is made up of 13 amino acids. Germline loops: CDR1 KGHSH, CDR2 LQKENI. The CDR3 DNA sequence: TGTGCCAGCTCCGTGCAGGGGGCCGGGGAGCTGTTTTTT. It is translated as CASSVQGAGELFF.

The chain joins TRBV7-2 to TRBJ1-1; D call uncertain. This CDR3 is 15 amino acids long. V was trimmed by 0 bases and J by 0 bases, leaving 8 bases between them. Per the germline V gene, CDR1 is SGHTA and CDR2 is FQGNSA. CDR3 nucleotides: TGTGCCAGCAGCTTAGCAGAGGGCCTGAACACTGAAGCTTTCTTT. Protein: CASSLAEGLNTEAFF.